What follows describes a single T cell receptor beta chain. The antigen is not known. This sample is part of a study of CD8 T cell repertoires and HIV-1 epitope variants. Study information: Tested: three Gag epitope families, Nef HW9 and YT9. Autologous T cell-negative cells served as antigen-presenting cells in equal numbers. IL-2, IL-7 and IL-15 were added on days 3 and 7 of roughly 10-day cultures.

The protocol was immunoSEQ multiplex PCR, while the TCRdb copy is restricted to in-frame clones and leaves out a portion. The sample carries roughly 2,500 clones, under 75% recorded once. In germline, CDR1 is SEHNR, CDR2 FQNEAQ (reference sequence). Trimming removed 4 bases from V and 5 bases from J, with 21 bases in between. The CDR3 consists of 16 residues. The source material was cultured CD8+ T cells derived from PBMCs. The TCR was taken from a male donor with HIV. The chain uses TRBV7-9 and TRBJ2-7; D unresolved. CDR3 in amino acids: CASSSIRTASGNEQYF. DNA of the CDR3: TGTGCCAGCAGCTCCATCCGGACGGCGTCGGGCAACGAGCAGTACTTC.